This TCR beta chain was captured by sequencing in a study of T-cell reconstitution after alpha-beta-depleted transplantation in children. General study results and limits: Most T-cell counts and diversity one year after the transplant came from T cells that were newly produced. Reports say that about two months after transplant, the alpha-beta T cells came out of several hundred graft clones that had expanded.

Unique molecular identifiers were built into the TCRbeta library. One entry per CDR3 protein, called by TCRdb with MiXCR from the PCR reads. The table shows 600,000 to 700,000 distinct CDR3 sequences, with around 13% occurring only once. Germline V CDR1 and CDR2: SGHRS, YFSETQ. This CDR3 has 15 amino acids. V dropped 0 bases and J dropped 4 bases, with 12 bases sitting between them. This clonotype was detected ten times or more. Its matching antigen is unknown. The sequence derives from a girl aged 2-10 years with congenital amegakaryocytic thrombocytopenia, due to receive a stem cell transplant. The chain carries TRBV5-1 and TRBJ2-3, with D unresolved. The input for sequencing was PBMCs, taken before TCRalphabeta/CD19-depleted stem cell transplant. CDR3 DNA: TGCGCCAGCAGCTTGGACATGGGCGACGCAGATACGCAGTATTTT. This sequence encodes CASSLDMGDADTQYF.